The entry below gives a single TCR beta chain sequence along with its context. No antigen is known for it. Generated by immunoSEQ multiplex PCR, the TCRdb table keeps only in-frame clones and is missing some. The sample lists over 45,000 clones; roughly 80% were seen once. This specimen belongs to a study of T cell responses to AZD1222 COVID-19 vaccine. Study-wide points: Across spike, vaccine-associated CD4 TCRs were found, dominant at 160-218 and 743-854.

Per germline, CDR1 MNHEY and CDR2 SVGAGI. V was pared by 3 bases and J by 8 bases, with 15 bases of the junction left unmatched. This CDR3 contains 16 residues. The clonotype comes from an adult in good health. The sequencing used peripheral blood, collected on day 0 of AZD1222 vaccination. The chain joins TRBV6-5 to TRBJ1-2; 7 bases line up with TRBD1. The CDR3 is CASSYSPTLQGEGYTF. Written as DNA, the CDR3 is TGTGCCAGCAGTTATTCTCCGACGCTTCAGGGGGAGGGCTACACCTTC.